This T cell receptor beta chain is from a study of CD4 T cell repertoires in COVID-19 (dated by TCRdb to about 2021). About the study as a whole: To analyze cross-reactivity, CFSE-low cells were expanded with IL-2 for 10 days and then labeled again and restimulated with spike proteins from other coronaviruses. In COVID-19-recovered individuals, the study described naturally processed CD4+ T cell responses to SARS-CoV-2 spike and nucleoprotein and used TCR Vbeta sequencing to evaluate clonal composition. Subset-level TCR Vbeta repertoire analysis of SARS-CoV-2-reactive T cells was performed in a few recovered individuals.

As to this clone: Its antigen is currently not known. One base away there is no much larger clone; base qualities are not given.

Clipping removes 6 bases from V and 10 bases from J, with 15 as the unmatched junction base count. Taken from cysteine to phenylalanine, the CDR3 has 14 residues. CDR3 DNA only is kept here, 42 bases in frame from base 1. As encoded in the germline V gene, CDR1 is MNHEY while CDR2 is SVGAGI. The method behind the library was the immunoSEQ multiplex PCR assay. Per the source publication's procedure: To quantify how much the repertoires of different subsets overlapped, the Chao-Jaccard similarity index was used along with counts of shared clonotypes. TCRdb took this table from immuneACCESS and kept in-frame rearrangements with V and J called. Such tables lack part of the clones; where checked against another copy, unresolved V genes explain under half of the gap, and the rest is unexplained. V and J calls and clone size are copied from that table; D and trimming were computed from the DNA. The sample includes fewer than 100,000 clones, with around four fifths observed a single time. The ten largest clonotypes hold roughly 0.58% of the sample.

The sample's time point label is to be understood as: sample from a COVID-19-recovered individual after infection. The donors were patients who had gone through COVID-19 ranging from mild to severe and had recovered. Uncultured memory T cell samples were sequenced directly after ex vivo isolation. From peripheral blood mononuclear cells, the researchers isolated CD4+ total memory, central memory, effector memory and circulating T follicular helper cells. Summary of the overall study and its limitations: Consistent with cross-reactivity, between roughly 7 and 27% of SARS-CoV-2 clonotypes also showed up in secondary cultures stimulated with SARS-CoV and/or HKU1 spike. Several of the most expanded SARS-CoV-2-reactive clonotypes were present in two or all three memory subsets, which suggests intraclonal diversification.

The chain links TRBV6-5 with TRBJ2-7, and 7 junctional nucleotides match TRBD1. Specimen: CD4+ T cells from peripheral blood, collected after recovery from COVID-19. The receptor was derived from a human donor who had COVID-19. The nucleotide sequence reads as follows: TGTGCCAGCAGGATACCCATCACAGGGGAGCATCAGTACTTC. The encoded protein is CASRIPITGEHQYF.